Given below is one T cell receptor beta chain in context. Its antigen remains unidentified. The data were produced by immunoSEQ multiplex PCR, yet TCRdb's version contains in-frame clones alone and is incomplete. This sample has around 70,000 clones; roughly 86% occur once, and the top ten carry roughly 2%. This sample is part of a study of a mutant IDH1 vaccine in newly diagnosed glioma. As for the study in general: Patients arrived already treated with radiotherapy, temozolomide, or both, most having had both. Visit V12 was scheduled at week 35 and visit V13 at week 47. Findings of the study overall: Evidence of vaccine-induced immune responses was documented in 80% to 95% of patients.

The V and J ends lost 6 bases and 5 bases respectively, with 22 bases between them. This CDR3 has 16 amino acids. Germline CDR1 and CDR2: MNHEY and SMNVEV (reference sequence). Time point specified: week 35, safety follow-up. In every dose of vaccine, 300 ug of mutant IDH1 20-mer peptide was given alongside topical imiquimod. The donors had new WHO grade 3 or 4 astrocytomas; these were IDH1-mutant and ATRX-lost. The source of this sequence is a man between 25 and 39 years old with glioma. The gene calls are TRBV27 and TRBJ2-5, with a tentative D call TRBD2 (7 bases). Sequenced here: PBMCs, sampled from a glioma patient whose treatment included an IDH1 peptide vaccine. CDR3 sequence (DNA): TGTGCCAGCAGCCGGTTGAAGGGGGGGCCTTTTGAGACCCAGTACTTC. It specifies CASSRLKGGPFETQYF.